The clone carrying this T cell receptor (beta chain) was detected a few times. In the original analysis: Amplifying reference gene primers gave estimates of nucleated cell counts. Only in-frame clones appear in the TCRdb table, and some are missing; sequencing was by immunoSEQ multiplex PCR. The V and J calls and clone size come from that table; D and trimming were worked out from the DNA. The sample gives tens of thousands of clones, 75% to 90% of which show up once; more than 14% is in the top ten. These data belong to a study of blood T cell repertoires in COVID-19. Study background: COVID-19 samples collected from the United States, Italy and Spain covered acute and convalescent phases. PBMCs, B-cell-depleted T cells, or T cells provided the cDNA or gDNA that made up the material.

Material: peripheral blood. This TCR was sampled from a human donor with acute or convalescent COVID-19. The donor label of this sample is uncertain.

The DNA for the CDR3 is TGTGCCAGCAGCCAAGATCGAGGGGGCTACGAGCAGTACTTC. Its protein product is CASSQDRGGYEQYF. The rearrangement joins TRBV3-1 (or the pseudogene TRBV3-2) to TRBJ2-7, with D maybe TRBD1 (6 bases). The V and J ends lost 0 bases and 3 bases respectively, with 9 bases between them. The CDR3 runs 14 residues. Per germline, CDR1 LGHDT and CDR2 YNNKEL (reference sequence).